The 25 T cell receptor beta chains listed next were all sequenced from one sample in a study of T cell responses to AZD1222 COVID-19 vaccine (TCRdb year 2021). The time point tag for this specimen amounts to: baseline before first vaccination. The library relied on the immunoSEQ multiplex PCR assay. Held by TCRdb, this immuneACCESS table contains in-frame sequences only and omits some clones. Under half of the omission traces to an unresolved V gene where checked; the cause of the rest is unknown. A total of around 70,000 clones appear in this sample, 80% to 85% of them only once. The top ten hold about 12% of the sample. This sample comprised peripheral blood, obtained on day 0 of AZD1222 vaccination. Every receptor here comes from an adult in good health.

This chain connects TRBV3-1 (or the pseudogene TRBV3-2) to TRBJ1-1, with no clear D. This CDR3 has 15 residues. In germline, CDR1 is LGHDT, CDR2 YNNKEL (reference sequence). Trimming stripped 4 bases from V and 1 base from J, with 13 bases between. This CDR3 is CASSPLFGGNTEAFF. The CDR3 DNA reads as TGTGCCAGCAGCCCCTTATTCGGAGGGAACACTGAAGCTTTCTTT.

The sample holds a few counts of this clone. The rearrangement links TRBV5-4 to TRBJ2-7, with 7 bases aligning to TRBD2. This CDR3 is built from 12 residues. Germline values: CDR1 SGHNT, CDR2 YYREEE (reference sequence). V lost 4 bases to trimming and J lost 4 bases; unmatched junction nucleotides: 2. CDR3 sequence (DNA): TGTGCCAGCAGCCCCGGGAGGTACGAGCAGTACTTC. It specifies CASSPGRYEQYF.

This chain connects TRBV6-5 to TRBJ1-4; D uncertain. V lost 6 bases and J 5 bases, leaving 13 bases between the germline ends. This CDR3 contains 14 residues. Germline lookup yields CDR1 MNHEY and CDR2 SVGAGI. CDR3 residues: CASRDRRVNEKLFF. DNA of the CDR3: TGTGCCAGCAGGGACCGACGGGTAAATGAAAAACTGTTTTTT.

This clone was observed a few times. The chain employs TRBV4-2 and TRBJ2-2; TRBD2 is a possible D gene (5 bases). V shed 0 bases and J shed 6 bases, with 8 bases lying between them. The CDR3 loop spans 14 amino acids. Per the germline V gene, CDR1 is LGHNA and CDR2 is YNFKEQ. As DNA, the CDR3 is TGTGCCAGCAGCCAAGATATCGGGGCCGGGGAGCTGTTTTTT. Translated: CASSQDIGAGELFF.

This clone appeared many times. The chain uses TRBV6-2 or TRBV6-3 and TRBJ1-1, with unresolved D. Trimming took 4 bases from V and 1 from J, leaving 10 bases between them. This CDR3 is built from 14 residues. From germline, CDR1 is MNHEY and CDR2 SVGEGT. The CDR3 is CASSFTTENTEAFF. CDR3 bases: TGTGCCAGCAGTTTCACTACAGAGAACACTGAAGCTTTCTTT.

The rearrangement uses TRBV7-2 and TRBJ2-5; 9 bases agree with TRBD2. J was trimmed by 2 bases and V by 7 bases; bases with no gene match: 5. The length of the CDR3 is 14 residues. Germline V gene sequence: CDR1 SGHTA, CDR2 FQGNSA. CDR3 in amino acids: CASKLAGNQETQYF. The CDR3 DNA reads TGTGCCAGCAAGCTAGCGGGGAATCAAGAGACCCAGTACTTC.

V is TRBV5-1 and J is TRBJ1-2; D unresolved. V dropped 0 bases and J dropped 7 bases, with 16 bases sitting between them. Germline values: CDR1 SGHRS, CDR2 YFSETQ. This CDR3 has 15 amino acids. The CDR3 sequence is CASSLASQKSGGYTF. In nucleotides, the CDR3 is TGCGCCAGCAGCTTGGCGTCCCAGAAGTCTGGTGGCTACACCTTC.

This chain joins TRBV13 and TRBJ2-7; TRBD2 aligns across 15 bases. V dropped 5 bases and J dropped 1; count of bases not matched to a gene: 6. The germline V gene encodes CDR1 PRHDT and CDR2 FYEKMQ (reference sequence). The CDR3 spans 17 residues. The CDR3 nucleotides read TGTGCCAGCAGCGCGGGACTAGCGGGGGGCGGATCCTACGAGCAGTACTTC. Its protein product is CASSAGLAGGGSYEQYF.

V and J are TRBV30 and TRBJ2-7; 11 bases align to TRBD2. After removal of 0 bases from V and 4 bases from J, the junction contained 23 bases not matched to a gene. Germline V gene data show CDR1 as GTSNPN and CDR2 as SVGIG (reference sequence). This CDR3 has 21 amino acids. CDR3 protein: CAWSVGLRINRVAGGRYEQYF. For the CDR3, the DNA is TGTGCCTGGAGTGTGGGTTTGAGGATTAATCGAGTAGCGGGGGGGCGGTACGAGCAGTACTTC.

The chain combines TRBV19 with TRBJ1-5, with 8 bases that match TRBD1. Germline V gene lookup returns CDR1 LNHDA and CDR2 SQIVND (reference sequence). The CDR3 spans 18 residues. The trim removed 0 bases at V and 9 bases at J, leaving 16 bases unmatched. In nucleotides, the CDR3 is TGTGCCAGTAGTATAGATTCGGTCAGGGGGCTGGGGACCTGGCCCCAGCATTTT. Translating gives CASSIDSVRGLGTWPQHF.

V usage is TRBV5-1 and J usage is TRBJ1-3; D is ambiguous. Germline V CDR1 and CDR2: SGHRS, YFSETQ. The CDR3 is 13 amino acids. V was shortened by 1 base and J by 4 bases, with 6 bases between the two germline ends. This CDR3 reads CASSLSLGNTIYF. The CDR3 DNA follows: TGCGCCAGCAGCTTGTCCCTCGGAAACACCATATATTTT.

The J gene is TRBJ2-2, the V gene TRBV4-3, with 9 bases that match TRBD2. J lost 7 bases, V lost 4 bases, and 13 bases had no gene match. The CDR3 has 17 amino acids. CDR1 and CDR2 (germline): LGHNA, YSLEER. The CDR3: CASSPYGSGGVGGELFF. The CDR3 region has the DNA TGCGCCAGCAGCCCCTACGGTAGCGGGGGCGTCGGCGGGGAGCTGTTTTTT.

The chain combines TRBV18 with TRBJ1-3; D is possibly TRBD1 (6 bases). V lost 6 bases and J lost 4, with 10 bases in between. Germline V gene sequence: CDR1 KGHSH, CDR2 LQKENI. The CDR3 consists of 13 residues. The DNA of the CDR3 is TGTGCCAGCTCCAGGGGTTTCGGAAACACCATATATTTT. Amino acid sequence: CASSRGFGNTIYF.

The chain carries TRBV12-5 and TRBJ2-7; TRBD1 matches at 7 bases. The CDR3 length is 15 residues. V was pared by 3 bases and J by 3 bases, with 8 bases of the junction left unmatched. CDR1 LGHNT and CDR2 FRNRAP come from the germline V gene. The CDR3 DNA reads TGTGCTAGTGGTTTTGTCCGGGACAGAGGCTACGAGCAGTACTTC. Protein: CASGFVRDRGYEQYF.

The CDR3 sequence: CASSLAGPGANVLTF. The CDR3 region has the DNA TGTGCCAGCAGCTTAGCTGGGCCTGGGGCCAACGTCCTGACTTTC. The V gene is TRBV7-9, the J gene TRBJ2-6, with D hard to call. Germline CDR1 reads SEHNR; CDR2 reads FQNEAQ (reference sequence). V was trimmed by 0 bases and J by 2 bases, leaving 5 bases between them. CDR3 size: 15 residues.

The chain couples TRBV6-1 to TRBJ1-2; 7 bases match TRBD1. Germline-derived CDR1 and CDR2 are MNHNS and SASEGT. V lost 1 base and J lost 4; bases outside the gene matches: 6. The CDR3 runs 15 residues. This CDR3 is CASSEGQGRTYGYTF. CDR3 bases: TGTGCCAGCAGTGAAGGACAGGGTCGCACCTATGGCTACACCTTC.

V usage is TRBV5-1 and J usage is TRBJ1-1; tentative D call: TRBD1 (5 bases). The CDR3 sequence is 15 residues long. Per the germline V gene, CDR1 is SGHRS and CDR2 is YFSETQ. Trimming took 0 bases from V and 7 from J, leaving 16 bases between them. The CDR3 DNA is TGCGCCAGCAGCTTGGCCAATCCGGGACGGGATGAAGCTTTCTTT. Protein: CASSLANPGRDEAFF.

In this sample, this clone turned up once. V is TRBV24-1 and J is TRBJ1-5; TRBD1 aligns across 7 bases. The ends lost 5 bases at V and 9 bases at J; junction bases unmatched: 3. The CDR3 is made up of 12 amino acids. Germline lookup yields CDR1 KGHDR and CDR2 SFDVKD. The CDR3 sequence: CATSVSGGPQHF. CDR3 DNA sequence: TGTGCCACCAGTGTATCAGGGGGGCCCCAGCATTTT.

The chain uses TRBV5-1 and TRBJ2-3; a possible D gene is TRBD2 (6 bases). Germline-derived CDR1 and CDR2 are SGHRS and YFSETQ. The V gene lost 0 bases and the J gene lost 0 bases, with 14 bases spanning the gap. This CDR3 is 17 amino acids long. The CDR3 reads CASSLDPGGLSTDTQYF. CDR3 DNA: TGCGCCAGCAGCTTGGATCCCGGGGGACTTAGCACAGATACGCAGTATTTT.

The V and J genes are TRBV13 and TRBJ2-2, with D possibly being TRBD2 (5 bases). Trimming removed 1 base at V and 3 bases at J, with 15 bases between. The germline V gene has CDR1 PRHDT and CDR2 FYEKMQ (reference sequence). CDR3 size: 17 residues. CDR3 nucleotide sequence: TGTGCCAGCAGCTTAGTTCGGAAGCGGTTGTACACCGGGGAGCTGTTTTTT. This sequence encodes CASSLVRKRLYTGELFF.

CDR3 sequence (DNA): TGTGCCAGTAGTATGGGCGGGGGGCCCACCGGGGAGCTGTTTTTT. This gives the protein CASSMGGGPTGELFF. This chain links TRBV19 with TRBJ2-2; TRBD2 matches at 8 bases. The CDR3 runs to 15 residues. Trimming at V came to 3 bases and at J to 4 bases, leaving 4 bases not matched to a gene. Germline V gene data show CDR1 as LNHDA and CDR2 as SQIVND (reference sequence). Full variable domain (outside the CDR3, taken from reference TRBV19 and TRBJ2-2): DGGITQSPKYLFRKEGQNVTLSCEQNLNHDAMYWYRQDPGQGLRLIYYSQIVNDFQKGDIAEGYSVSREKKESFPLTVTSAQKNPTAFYLCASSMGGGPTGELFFGEGSRLTVL.

The V and J genes are TRBV6-5 and TRBJ2-5; 7 bases fit TRBD1. V was pared by 9 bases and J by 5 bases, with 9 bases of the junction left unmatched. From germline, CDR1 is MNHEY and CDR2 SVGAGI. The CDR3 is 13 residues long. The CDR3 here is CASKRQGTETQYF. CDR3 nucleotides: TGTGCCAGTAAACGACAGGGTACCGAGACCCAGTACTTC.

This chain connects TRBV19 to TRBJ1-1; no reliable D call. V dropped 5 bases and J dropped 7 bases, with 14 bases sitting between them. CDR3 length: 13 residues. Germline V gene lookup returns CDR1 LNHDA and CDR2 SQIVND (reference sequence). The CDR3 reads CASSGDNRLEAFF. In DNA, the CDR3 is TGTGCCAGTAGTGGCGACAACCGCCTTGAAGCTTTCTTT. The whole variable domain, remainder taken from reference TRBV19 and TRBJ1-1, is DGGITQSPKYLFRKEGQNVTLSCEQNLNHDAMYWYRQDPGQGLRLIYYSQIVNDFQKGDIAEGYSVSREKKESFPLTVTSAQKNPTAFYLCASSGDNRLEAFFGQGTRLTVV.

The chain uses TRBV3-1 (or the pseudogene TRBV3-2) and TRBJ2-5; tentative D call: TRBD2 (6 bases). This CDR3 region has 14 residues. Trimming left V 4 bases short and J 1 base short, with 10 bases between. Germline lookup yields CDR1 LGHDT and CDR2 YNNKEL (reference sequence). CDR3 DNA: TGTGCCAGCAGCCCTAGCGTCTCCCAAGAGACCCAGTACTTC. Its protein is CASSPSVSQETQYF.

The chain links TRBV9 to TRBJ2-1; 9 bases align to TRBD2. The CDR3 sequence is 17 residues long. Per the germline V gene, CDR1 is SGDLS and CDR2 is YYNGEE. Trimming removed 1 base from V and 5 bases from J; junction bases left unmatched: 10. CDR3 nucleotide sequence: TGTGCCAGCAGCGTATATCCAGGGCTAGCGGGGAACAATGAGCAGTTCTTC. This gives the protein CASSVYPGLAGNNEQFF.